This TCR beta chain came from a study of response to subunit inactivated influenza vaccine. This clonotype came up a few times. This CDR3 is built from 18 residues. The ends lost 2 bases at V and 1 base at J; junction bases unmatched: 12. Germline V gene data show CDR1 as SGHTA and CDR2 as FQGTGA. TCRdb passed the RT-PCR reads through MiXCR, listing each CDR3 protein once. Here the sample spans under 950,000 distinct CDR3 sequences, 20% to 25% being singletons. The receptor comes from a man aged 50 to 59 who received an inactivated influenza vaccine. This chain joins TRBV7-3 and TRBJ1-1, with 8 bases fitting TRBD1. The sample was PBMCs from blood, taken roughly 5 days after vaccination. CDR3 sequence (DNA): TGTGCCAGCAGCTTACTCGGGGGGACAGGATACTCGAACACTGAAGCTTTCTTT. It is translated as CASSLLGGTGYSNTEAFF.